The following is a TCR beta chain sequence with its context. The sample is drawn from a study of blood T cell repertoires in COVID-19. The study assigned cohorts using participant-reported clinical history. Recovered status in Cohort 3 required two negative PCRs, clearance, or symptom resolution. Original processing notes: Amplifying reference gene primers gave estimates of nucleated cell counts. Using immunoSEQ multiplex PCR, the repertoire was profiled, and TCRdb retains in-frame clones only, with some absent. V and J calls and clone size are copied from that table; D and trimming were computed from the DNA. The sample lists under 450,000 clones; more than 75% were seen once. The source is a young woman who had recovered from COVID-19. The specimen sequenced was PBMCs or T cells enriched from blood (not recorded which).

CDR3 sequence reads: CASTPVYNSPLHF. CDR3 nucleotides: TGTGCCAGCACCCCAGTCTATAATTCACCCCTCCACTTT. The chain is built from TRBV28 and TRBJ1-6, with D unclear. The V gene's germline CDR1 is MDHEN and CDR2 SYDVKM. CDR3 length: 13 residues. Trimming removed 7 bases at V and 3 bases at J, with 7 bases between.